This T cell receptor beta chain emerged from a study of shared clonotypes between healthy human individuals. Study-wide background: Each donor's CD4 naive and CD4 memory cells filled three plates apiece, CD8 naive two, and CD8 memory one.

Note on this clone: Its antigen remains unknown.

Profiling relied on immunoSEQ multiplex PCR, and the TCRdb table lists in-frame clones only, not all of them. The data show some 2.3 million clones, more than 85% seen once. Regarding the study as a whole: Unshared clonotypes carried lower generation probabilities than those common to all four donors.

Sequencing used naive CD4+ T cells from PBMCs. Subset: CD45RA+ positively selected. This TCR came from a man younger than 30 in good health. Some clones in this sample may be carry-over from other donors' samples.

As DNA, the CDR3 is TGTGCCAGCAGCACCCCCCGGAGCGGGACTAGCGGGAGGCGACCTAGCACAGATACGCAGTATTTT. This gives the protein CASSTPRSGTSGRRPSTDTQYF. The genes are TRBV14 and TRBJ2-3; the match to TRBD2 covers 15 bases. This CDR3 is 22 amino acids long. Germline V gene data show CDR1 as SGHDN and CDR2 as FVKESK. Trimming took 5 bases from V and 0 from J; bases not matched to a gene: 18.